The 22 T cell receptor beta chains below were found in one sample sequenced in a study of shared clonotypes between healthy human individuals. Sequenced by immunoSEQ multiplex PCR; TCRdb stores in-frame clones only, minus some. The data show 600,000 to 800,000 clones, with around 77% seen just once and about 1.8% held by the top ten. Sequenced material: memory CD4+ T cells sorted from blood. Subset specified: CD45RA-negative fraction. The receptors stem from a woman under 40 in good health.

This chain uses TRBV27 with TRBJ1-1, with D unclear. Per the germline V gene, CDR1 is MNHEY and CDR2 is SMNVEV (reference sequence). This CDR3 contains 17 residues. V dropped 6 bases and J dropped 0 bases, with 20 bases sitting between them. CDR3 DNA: TGTGCCAGCAGCCCAGACCGGACCCGGCCCATGAACACTGAAGCTTTCTTT. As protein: CASSPDRTRPMNTEAFF.

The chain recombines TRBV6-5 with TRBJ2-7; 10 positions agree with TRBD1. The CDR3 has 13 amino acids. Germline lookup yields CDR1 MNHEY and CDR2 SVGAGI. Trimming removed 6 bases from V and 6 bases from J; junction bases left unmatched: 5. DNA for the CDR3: TGTGCCAGCAGGGACAGGGGGAGATCCGAGCAGTACTTC. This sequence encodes CASRDRGRSEQYF.

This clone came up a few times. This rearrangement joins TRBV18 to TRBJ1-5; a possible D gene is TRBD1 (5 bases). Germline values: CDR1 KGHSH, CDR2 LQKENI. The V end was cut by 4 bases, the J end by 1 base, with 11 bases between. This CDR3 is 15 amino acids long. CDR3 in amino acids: CASSQGTGSNQPQHF. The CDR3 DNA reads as TGTGCCAGCTCACAAGGGACGGGGAGCAATCAGCCCCAGCATTTT.

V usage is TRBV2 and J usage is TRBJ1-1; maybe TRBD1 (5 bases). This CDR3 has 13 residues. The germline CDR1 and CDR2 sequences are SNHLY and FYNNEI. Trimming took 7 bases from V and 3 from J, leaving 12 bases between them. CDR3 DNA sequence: TGTGCCAGCATTGGGGCTGCCCACACTGAAGCTTTCTTT. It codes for CASIGAAHTEAFF.

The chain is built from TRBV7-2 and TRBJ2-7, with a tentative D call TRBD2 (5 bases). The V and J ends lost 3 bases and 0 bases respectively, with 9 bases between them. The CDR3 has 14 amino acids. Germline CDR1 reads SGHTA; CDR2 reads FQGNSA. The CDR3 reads CASSFERGSYEQYF. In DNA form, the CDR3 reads TGTGCCAGCAGCTTCGAACGGGGCTCCTACGAGCAGTACTTC.

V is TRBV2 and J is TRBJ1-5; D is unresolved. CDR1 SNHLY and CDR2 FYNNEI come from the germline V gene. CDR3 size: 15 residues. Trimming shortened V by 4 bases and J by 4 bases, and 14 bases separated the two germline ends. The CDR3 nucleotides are TGTGCCAGCAGTGGCGGTGCGACCCAGAATCAGCCCCAGCATTTT. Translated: CASSGGATQNQPQHF.

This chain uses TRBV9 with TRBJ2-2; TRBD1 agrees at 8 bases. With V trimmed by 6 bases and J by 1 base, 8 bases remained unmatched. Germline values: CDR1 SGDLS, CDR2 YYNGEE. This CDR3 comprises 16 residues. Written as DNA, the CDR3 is TGTGCCAGCACCAAACTGGGGACAGGGAACACCGGGGAGCTGTTTTTT. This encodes CASTKLGTGNTGELFF.

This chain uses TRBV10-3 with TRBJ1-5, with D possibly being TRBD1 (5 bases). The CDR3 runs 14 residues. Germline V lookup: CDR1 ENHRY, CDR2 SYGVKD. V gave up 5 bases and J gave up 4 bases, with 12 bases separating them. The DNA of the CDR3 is TGTGCCATCAGTCGGGACGCCGGGAATCAGCCCCAGCATTTT. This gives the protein CAISRDAGNQPQHF.

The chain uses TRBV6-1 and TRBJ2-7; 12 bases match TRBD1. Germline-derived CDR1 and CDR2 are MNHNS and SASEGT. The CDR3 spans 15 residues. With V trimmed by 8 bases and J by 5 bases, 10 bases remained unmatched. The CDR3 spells CASAGWGQGANEQYF. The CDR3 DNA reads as TGTGCCAGCGCGGGGTGGGGACAGGGGGCTAACGAGCAGTACTTC.

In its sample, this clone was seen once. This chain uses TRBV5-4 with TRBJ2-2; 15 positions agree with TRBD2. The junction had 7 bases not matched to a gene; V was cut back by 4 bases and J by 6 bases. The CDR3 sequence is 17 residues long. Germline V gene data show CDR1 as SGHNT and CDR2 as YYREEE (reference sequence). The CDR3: CASSPGLAGGQAGELFF. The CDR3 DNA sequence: TGTGCCAGCAGCCCGGGACTAGCGGGAGGTCAGGCCGGGGAGCTGTTTTTT. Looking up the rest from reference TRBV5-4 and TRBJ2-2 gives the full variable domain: ETGVTQSPTHLIKTRGQQVTLRCSSQSGHNTVSWYQQALGQGPQFIFQYYREEENGRGNFPPRFSGLQFPNYSSELNVNALELDDSALYLCASSPGLAGGQAGELFFGEGSRLTVL.

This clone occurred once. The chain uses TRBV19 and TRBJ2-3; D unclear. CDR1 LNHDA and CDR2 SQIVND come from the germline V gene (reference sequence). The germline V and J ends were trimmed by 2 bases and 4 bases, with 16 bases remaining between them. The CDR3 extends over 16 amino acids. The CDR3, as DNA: TGTGCCAGTAGTATATCTTACAGAATGGGCCCAGATACGCAGTATTTT. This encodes CASSISYRMGPDTQYF.

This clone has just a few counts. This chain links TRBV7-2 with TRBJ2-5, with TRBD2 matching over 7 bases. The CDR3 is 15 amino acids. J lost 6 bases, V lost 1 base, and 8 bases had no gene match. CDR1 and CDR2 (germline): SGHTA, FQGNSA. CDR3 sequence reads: CASSLVIAGQKTQYF. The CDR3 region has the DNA TGTGCCAGCAGCTTAGTCATAGCGGGTCAAAAGACCCAGTACTTC. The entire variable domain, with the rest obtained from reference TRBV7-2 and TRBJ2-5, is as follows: GAGVSQSPSNKVTEKGKDVELRCDPISGHTALYWYRQSLGQGLEFLIYFQGNSAPDKSGLPSDRFSAERTGGSVSTLTIQRTQQEDSAVYLCASSLVIAGQKTQYFGPGTRLLVL.

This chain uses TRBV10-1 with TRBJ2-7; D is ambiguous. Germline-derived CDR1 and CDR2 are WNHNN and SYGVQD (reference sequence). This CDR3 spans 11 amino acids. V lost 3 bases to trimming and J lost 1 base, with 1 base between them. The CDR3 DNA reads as TGCGCCAGCAGTGATTCCTACGAGCAGTACTTC. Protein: CASSDSYEQYF.

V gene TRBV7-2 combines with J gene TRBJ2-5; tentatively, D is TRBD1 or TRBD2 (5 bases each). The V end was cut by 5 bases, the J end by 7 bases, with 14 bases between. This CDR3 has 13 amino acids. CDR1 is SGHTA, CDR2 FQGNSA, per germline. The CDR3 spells CASSRGRSGTQYF. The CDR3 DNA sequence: TGTGCCAGCAGCCGGGGACGGAGTGGGACCCAGTACTTC.

The CDR3 loop is CASSRDIASTDTQYF. CDR3 nucleotide sequence: TGTGCCAGTAGCCGGGACATCGCTAGCACAGATACGCAGTATTTT. The chain carries TRBV19 and TRBJ2-3; the D gene is possibly TRBD1 (6 bases). The germline CDR1 and CDR2 sequences are LNHDA and SQIVND (reference sequence). The length of the CDR3 is 15 residues. The germline V and J ends were trimmed by 6 bases and 0 bases, with 13 bases remaining between them.

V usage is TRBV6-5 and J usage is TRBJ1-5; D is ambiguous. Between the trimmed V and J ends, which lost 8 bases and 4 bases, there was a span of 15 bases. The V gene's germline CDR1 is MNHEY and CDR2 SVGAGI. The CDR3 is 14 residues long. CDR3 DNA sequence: TGTGCCAGCGCCCTACGTTCCGGGAATCAGCCCCAGCATTTT. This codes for CASALRSGNQPQHF.

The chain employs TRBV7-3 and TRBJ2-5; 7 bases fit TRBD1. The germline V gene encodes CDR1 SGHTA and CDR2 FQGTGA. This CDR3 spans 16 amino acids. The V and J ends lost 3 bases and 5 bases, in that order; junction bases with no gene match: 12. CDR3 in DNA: TGTGCCAGCAGCTTGGCCAACAGGGGATTAGGGGAGACCCAGTACTTC. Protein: CASSLANRGLGETQYF.

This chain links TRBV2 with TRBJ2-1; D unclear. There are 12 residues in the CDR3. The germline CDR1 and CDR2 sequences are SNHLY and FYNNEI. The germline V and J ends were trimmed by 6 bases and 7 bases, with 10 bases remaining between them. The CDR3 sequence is CASSPDSNEQFF. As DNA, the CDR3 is TGTGCCAGCAGCCCCGACTCTAATGAGCAGTTCTTC.

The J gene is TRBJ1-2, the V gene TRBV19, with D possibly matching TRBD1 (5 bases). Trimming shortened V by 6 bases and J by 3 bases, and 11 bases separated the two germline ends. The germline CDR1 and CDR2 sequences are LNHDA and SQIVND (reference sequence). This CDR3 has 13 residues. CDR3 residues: CASSKDRDYGYTF. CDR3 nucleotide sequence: TGTGCCAGTAGCAAAGACAGAGACTATGGCTACACCTTC.

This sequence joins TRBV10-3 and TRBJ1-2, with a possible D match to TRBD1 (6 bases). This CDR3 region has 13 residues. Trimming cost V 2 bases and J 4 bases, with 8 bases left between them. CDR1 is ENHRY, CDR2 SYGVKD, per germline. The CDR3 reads CAISETGSYGYTF. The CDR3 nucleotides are TGTGCCATCAGTGAGACAGGGAGCTATGGCTACACCTTC.

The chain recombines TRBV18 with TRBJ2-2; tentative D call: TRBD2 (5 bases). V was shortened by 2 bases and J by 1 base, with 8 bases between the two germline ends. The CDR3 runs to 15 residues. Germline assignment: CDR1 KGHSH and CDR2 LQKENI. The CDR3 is CASSPTSENTGELFF. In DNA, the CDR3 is TGTGCCAGCTCACCAACTAGTGAGAACACCGGGGAGCTGTTTTTT.

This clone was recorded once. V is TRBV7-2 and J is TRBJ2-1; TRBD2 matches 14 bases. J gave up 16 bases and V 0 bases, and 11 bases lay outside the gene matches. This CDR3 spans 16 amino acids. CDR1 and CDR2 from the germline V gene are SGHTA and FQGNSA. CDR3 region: CASSLAETSGRAGHFF. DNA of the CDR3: TGTGCCAGCAGCTTAGCAGAGACTAGCGGGAGGGCCGGTCACTTCTTC.